Presented here are 29 T cell receptor beta chains from one specimen sequenced in a study of OX40 agonist ivuxolimab in advanced cancers. Data came from immunoSEQ multiplex PCR; TCRdb stores just in-frame clones and leaves some out. This table holds around 70,000 clones, around 83% found once. Sequencing was performed on CD4+ or CD8+ T cells sorted from blood, taken in a trial of the OX40 agonist ivuxolimab. The receptor source for this set is an adult with an advanced solid tumor such as melanoma, head and neck, liver or kidney cancer.

The chain combines TRBV11-1 with TRBJ2-7; D gene uncertain. This CDR3 has 12 residues. Per the germline V gene, CDR1 is SGHAT and CDR2 is FQDESV (reference sequence). Trimming removed 0 bases from V and 1 base from J, with 1 base in between. The DNA for the CDR3 is TGTGCCAGCAGCTTAGCTTCCTACGAGCAGTACTTC. Translated, it gives CASSLASYEQYF.

V usage is TRBV21-1 and J usage is TRBJ2-5; no check of the table's D call, TRBD2, against the DNA was made. TRBV21-1 is deemed a pseudogene. This CDR3 is 19 amino acids long. This chain's CDR3 is CASSKPLGRGGGPQETQYF. CDR3 nucleotides: TGTGCCAGCAGCAAGCCCCTAGGGAGAGGGGGAGGGCCCCAAGAGACCCAGTACTTC.

V and J are TRBV19 and TRBJ2-6; possibly TRBD1 for D (6 bases). The CDR3 runs to 18 residues. Germline V gene sequence: CDR1 LNHDA, CDR2 SQIVND (reference sequence). Trimming removed 5 bases from V and 2 bases from J, with 19 bases in between. Here the CDR3 reads CASSPQGRFSTGANVLTF. CDR3 bases: TGTGCCAGTAGTCCTCAGGGGCGATTTTCTACTGGGGCCAACGTCCTGACTTTC.

The chain couples TRBV7-2 to TRBJ2-7; no definite D call. V was cut by 1 base and J by 0 bases, with 10 bases left in between. Germline assignment: CDR1 SGHTA and CDR2 FQGNSA. The CDR3 extends over 15 amino acids. Here the CDR3 DNA reads TGTGCCAGCAGCTTAGTCAAGGCCCTCTCCTACGAGCAGTACTTC. Protein: CASSLVKALSYEQYF.

V usage is TRBV5-4 and J usage is TRBJ2-1, with 13 bases lining up with TRBD2. The trim removed 5 bases at V and 8 bases at J, leaving 10 bases unmatched. The CDR3 covers 16 residues. The germline V gene has CDR1 SGHNT and CDR2 YYREEE (reference sequence). The chain's CDR3 is CASRLSGTSGTHEQFF. For the CDR3, the DNA is TGTGCCAGCAGACTGAGTGGGACTAGCGGGACCCATGAGCAGTTCTTC.

The CDR3 DNA sequence: TGCGCCAGCAGAGATAACAGGGGAAGAGATGGCTACACCTTC. This translates into CASRDNRGRDGYTF. The rearrangement links TRBV5-1 to TRBJ1-2; 7 bases are a match to TRBD1. The V and J ends lost 5 bases and 6 bases, in that order; junction bases with no gene match: 10. Per the germline V gene, CDR1 is SGHRS and CDR2 is YFSETQ. The CDR3 is 14 residues long. Variable domain in full (rest from reference TRBV5-1 and TRBJ1-2): KAGVTQTPRYLIKTRGQQVTLSCSPISGHRSVSWYQQTPGQGLQFLFEYFSETQRNKGNFPGRFSGRQFSNSRSEMNVSTLELGDSALYLCASRDNRGRDGYTFGSGTRLTVV.

V and J are TRBV14 and TRBJ2-3; TRBD2 is a possible D gene (6 bases). The length of the CDR3 is 17 residues. CDR1 is SGHDN, CDR2 FVKESK, per germline. V was pared by 0 bases and J by 0 bases, with 13 bases between. Written as DNA, the CDR3 is TGTGCCAGCAGCCAAGATCTTGCGGGACCTAGCACAGATACGCAGTATTTT. Translated: CASSQDLAGPSTDTQYF.

This chain links TRBV7-2 with TRBJ2-7; D is ambiguous. Trimming removed 6 bases at V and 1 base at J, with 13 bases between. Germline lookup yields CDR1 SGHTA and CDR2 FQGNSA. The CDR3 has 14 amino acids. CDR3 sequence: CASSHTGPSYEQYF. The CDR3 DNA reads as TGTGCCAGCAGTCATACCGGGCCATCCTACGAGCAGTACTTC. Full variable domain (remainder filled in from reference TRBV7-2 and TRBJ2-7): GAGVSQSPSNKVTEKGKDVELRCDPISGHTALYWYRQSLGQGLEFLIYFQGNSAPDKSGLPSDRFSAERTGGSVSTLTIQRTQQEDSAVYLCASSHTGPSYEQYFGPGTRLTVT.

The chain combines TRBV10-1 with TRBJ2-7; D might be TRBD1 (6 bases). The germline V gene has CDR1 WNHNN and CDR2 SYGVQD (reference sequence). The CDR3 loop spans 13 amino acids. V was clipped by 0 bases and J by 6 bases, with 9 bases between them. CDR3 in amino acids: CASSESTGCEQYF. The CDR3 bases are TGCGCCAGCAGTGAGTCCACAGGGTGCGAGCAGTACTTC.

This chain joins TRBV14 and TRBJ2-2; 7 bases are a match to TRBD2. CDR3 size: 17 residues. CDR1 is SGHDN and CDR2 is FVKESK in the germline V gene. The V and J ends lost 1 base and 4 bases, in that order; junction bases with no gene match: 9. The CDR3 region has the DNA TGTGCCAGCAGCCAAGCGTTTCGGGACTACTTCACCGGGGAGCTGTTTTTT. This sequence encodes CASSQAFRDYFTGELFF. The whole variable domain, filled in from reference TRBV14 and TRBJ2-2, reads EAGVTQFPSHSVIEKGQTVTLRCDPISGHDNLYWYRRVMGKEIKFLLHFVKESKQDESGMPNNRFLAERTGGTYSTLKVQPAELEDSGVYFCASSQAFRDYFTGELFFGEGSRLTVL.

The rearrangement uses TRBV27 and TRBJ2-7; 8 nucleotides match TRBD2. Germline trimming cut 7 bases from V and 3 bases from J; bases unmatched to any gene: 5. The germline CDR1 and CDR2 sequences are MNHEY and SMNVEV (reference sequence). This CDR3 contains 13 residues. In DNA, the CDR3 is TGTGCCAGCAATACCGCGGGGGGCTACGAGCAGTACTTC. This codes for CASNTAGGYEQYF.

The rearrangement links TRBV14 to TRBJ1-5; unclear D gene. Trimming cost V 0 bases and J 4 bases, with 4 bases left between them. Germline CDR1 is SGHDN and CDR2 is FVKESK. CDR3 length: 13 amino acids. Here the CDR3 reads CASSQDPNQPQHF. Written as DNA, the CDR3 is TGTGCCAGCAGCCAAGATCCAAATCAGCCCCAGCATTTT. Combining the CDR3 with reference TRBV14 and TRBJ1-5 gives the whole variable domain EAGVTQFPSHSVIEKGQTVTLRCDPISGHDNLYWYRRVMGKEIKFLLHFVKESKQDESGMPNNRFLAERTGGTYSTLKVQPAELEDSGVYFCASSQDPNQPQHFGDGTRLSIL.

The chain combines TRBV4-3 with TRBJ2-4, with 14 bases fitting TRBD2. Germline trimming cut 0 bases from V and 0 bases from J; bases unmatched to any gene: 7. CDR1 LGHNA and CDR2 YSLEER come from the germline V gene. CDR3 length: 20 amino acids. In DNA form, the CDR3 reads TGCGCCAGCAGCCAAGATGTGGGACTAGCGGGAGTTTCAGCCAAAAACATTCAGTACTTC. Amino acid sequence: CASSQDVGLAGVSAKNIQYF.

V is TRBV2 and J is TRBJ2-5; no reliable D call. V was cut by 2 bases and J by 13 bases, with 14 bases left in between. The CDR3 contains 12 residues. The germline gives CDR1 SNHLY, CDR2 FYNNEI. The CDR3 DNA sequence: TGTGCCAGCAGTGAACGGGTCAGCGCGCGGTACTTC. Translating it yields CASSERVSARYF.

This chain links TRBV10-2 with TRBJ2-7; D is possibly TRBD1 (6 bases). Germline V gene sequence: CDR1 WSHSY, CDR2 SAAADI. This CDR3 comprises 12 residues. V lost 7 bases and J 5 bases, leaving 12 bases between the germline ends. CDR3 DNA sequence: TGCGCCAGCATACACACAGGGAACGAGCAGTACTTC. Its translation: CASIHTGNEQYF.

This chain uses TRBV6-5 with TRBJ2-7; D is unclear. The length of the CDR3 is 15 residues. Between the trimmed V and J ends, which lost 7 bases and 4 bases, there was a span of 20 bases. Germline assignment: CDR1 MNHEY and CDR2 SVGAGI. CDR3 in DNA: TGTGCCAGCACCAAATCCGGAGCCGCCGGTTACGAGCAGTACTTC. Amino acid sequence: CASTKSGAAGYEQYF.

V is TRBV28 and J is TRBJ2-7, with 8 nucleotides matching TRBD1. CDR1 MDHEN and CDR2 SYDVKM come from the germline V gene. CDR3 size: 14 residues. J was trimmed by 7 bases and V by 6 bases; bases with no gene match: 11. The CDR3, as DNA: TGTGCCAGCAGCCAGGACAGGGTAACGAGGGAGCAGTACTTC. Translation gives CASSQDRVTREQYF.

The V and J genes are TRBV5-6 and TRBJ2-3; 8 bases agree with TRBD1. Per the germline V gene, CDR1 is SGHDT and CDR2 is YYEEEE. V lost 2 bases to trimming and J lost 0 bases; unmatched junction nucleotides: 8. The CDR3 has 17 residues. As DNA, the CDR3 is TGTGCCAGCAGCTTACAGGGGGTAGAATTCAGCACAGATACGCAGTATTTT. It is translated as CASSLQGVEFSTDTQYF.

The chain employs TRBV6-4 and TRBJ2-3; 10 nucleotides match TRBD2. Germline CDR1 MRHNA, CDR2 SNTAGT. This CDR3 is 14 amino acids long. After removal of 7 bases from V and 4 bases from J, the junction contained 5 bases not matched to a gene. This CDR3 is CASNPSGSSDTQYF. CDR3 DNA: TGTGCCAGCAATCCTAGCGGGAGTTCAGATACGCAGTATTTT.

The V call is TRBV7-9, the J call TRBJ2-3; 10 bases are a match to TRBD2. V was clipped by 2 bases and J by 2 bases; unmatched bases: 1. This CDR3 is built from 15 residues. The germline V gene encodes CDR1 SEHNR and CDR2 FQNEAQ (reference sequence). The CDR3: CASSLTSGVTDTQYF. CDR3 nucleotides: TGTGCCAGCAGCTTAACTAGCGGGGTCACAGATACGCAGTATTTT.

The CDR3 protein is CASSPNPGTSYEQYF. The CDR3 DNA is TGCGCCAGCAGCCCTAACCCCGGGACTAGCTACGAGCAGTACTTC. This chain connects TRBV4-1 to TRBJ2-7, with 8 bases fitting TRBD2. The CDR3 contains 15 residues. CDR1 and CDR2 (germline): MGHRA, YSYEKL. J lost 3 bases, V lost 4 bases, and 8 bases had no gene match.

The chain carries TRBV6-1 and TRBJ1-5; D is uncertain. The CDR3 sequence is 16 residues long. The germline gives CDR1 MNHNS, CDR2 SASEGT. With 4 bases removed from V and 4 bases from J, the gap between germline ends came to 17 bases. CDR3 DNA sequence: TGTGCCAGCAGTGCGACCTCGGACCCATGGAATCAGCCCCAGCATTTT. Its protein product is CASSATSDPWNQPQHF.

This chain connects TRBV4-2 to TRBJ1-5, with TRBD1 as a possible D gene (6 bases). This CDR3 has 18 amino acids. Germline loops: CDR1 LGHNA, CDR2 YNFKEQ. V was clipped by 0 bases and J by 5 bases, with 20 bases between them. This CDR3 is CASSQEGQPRIFDQPQHF. The CDR3 DNA reads as TGTGCCAGCAGCCAAGAAGGACAGCCCCGGATATTCGATCAGCCCCAGCATTTT.

Here the CDR3 reads CASSAGTSGPGRTEQYF. The CDR3, as DNA: TGCGCCAGCAGTGCTGGGACTAGCGGCCCCGGACGGACCGAGCAGTACTTC. This sequence joins TRBV10-1 and TRBJ2-7; 11 bases align to TRBD2. The CDR3 sequence is 17 residues long. The V gene end was trimmed by 4 bases and the J gene end by 6 bases; junction bases not matched to a gene: 14. Germline V gene data show CDR1 as WNHNN and CDR2 as SYGVQD (reference sequence).

The rearrangement links TRBV4-1 to TRBJ2-3, with 8 bases matching TRBD2. The V gene's germline CDR1 is MGHRA and CDR2 YSYEKL. This CDR3 is 13 amino acids long. Germline trimming cut 3 bases from V and 11 bases from J; bases unmatched to any gene: 7. For the CDR3, the DNA is TGCGCCAGCAGCCACGAAGGCCGGGGGGGGCAGTATTTT. Protein product: CASSHEGRGGQYF.

The V call is TRBV11-2, the J call TRBJ2-1, with a possible D match to TRBD2 (5 bases). The CDR3 covers 14 residues. CDR1 is SGHAT, CDR2 FQNNGV, per germline. V was clipped by 3 bases and J by 6 bases, with 12 bases between them. CDR3 DNA sequence: TGTGCCAGCAGCTTTCTAACTAGTCTCAATGAGCAGTTCTTC. As protein: CASSFLTSLNEQFF. Full variable domain (remainder filled in from reference TRBV11-2 and TRBJ2-1): EAGVAQSPRYKIIEKRQSVAFWCNPISGHATLYWYQQILGQGPKLLIQFQNNGVVDDSQLPKDRFSAERLKGVDSTLKIQPAKLEDSAVYLCASSFLTSLNEQFFGPGTRLTVL.

The chain has TRBV28 and TRBJ2-7; 7 bases are a match to TRBD2. The J segment lost 4 bases and the V segment lost 8 bases, leaving 11 bases of the junction unmatched. The CDR3 totals 14 residues. Germline CDR1 is MDHEN and CDR2 is SYDVKM. The CDR3 spells CASGFGGSGYEQYF. The CDR3 region has the DNA TGTGCCAGCGGGTTTGGCGGGAGTGGATACGAGCAGTACTTC.

CDR3 nucleotides: TGTGCCAGCAGCTCGACTAGCGGCGGGGGCTCCTACAATGAGCAGTTCTTC. This sequence encodes CASSSTSGGGSYNEQFF. The gene calls are TRBV11-3 and TRBJ2-1; TRBD2 matches at 9 bases. With V trimmed by 4 bases and J by 0 bases, 7 bases remained unmatched. CDR3 size: 17 residues. Germline CDR1 and CDR2: SGHNT and YENEEA.

The rearrangement joins TRBV6-6 to TRBJ2-1, with 7 nucleotides matching TRBD2. V trimming: 7 bases; J trimming: 5 bases; junction bases outside the gene matches: 11. Germline V CDR1 and CDR2: MNHNY, SVGAGI (reference sequence). This CDR3 is built from 15 residues. The CDR3 DNA reads TGTGCCAGCACCAATGGGGGGGAGACTGACAATGAGCAGTTCTTC. Translated: CASTNGGETDNEQFF.